This is a list of T cell receptor beta chains from one sample in a study of T cell responses to AZD1222 COVID-19 vaccine. The method was immunoSEQ multiplex PCR; TCRdb's version includes in-frame clones alone and lacks a portion of them. Of about 99,000 clones listed, over 85% are singletons. The specimen was peripheral blood, collected on day 0 of AZD1222 vaccination. The receptors stem from an adult in good health. The CDR3 runs from the conserved cysteine through the conserved F or W. Each record gives: J gene, D gene, V gene, CDR3 protein, CDR3 DNA. D genes are given only for firm matches.

>TRBJ1-6|.|TRBV11-3
CASSLEGNSPLHF
TGTGCCAGCAGCTTGGAGGGAAATTCACCCCTCCACTTT
>TRBJ2-7|TRBD1|TRBV18
CASSSRDRVIEQYF
TGTGCCAGCTCCTCCCGGGACAGGGTGATTGAGCAGTACTTC
>TRBJ1-4|TRBD1|TRBV6-5
CASSYDRGYEKLFF
TGTGCCAGCAGTTACGACAGGGGCTATGAAAAACTGTTTTTT
>TRBJ2-7|.|TRBV6-1
CASSEDTVTYEQYF
TGTGCCAGCAGTGAGGACACGGTTACCTACGAGCAGTACTTC
>TRBJ1-1|TRBD1|TRBV10-1
CASSVVRDRVNTEAFF
TGCGCCAGCAGTGTGGTACGGGACAGGGTGAACACTGAAGCTTTCTTT
>TRBJ1-2|.|TRBV19
CASSPGLYGYTF
TGTGCCAGTAGTCCAGGTCTCTATGGCTACACCTTC
>TRBJ2-7|.|TRBV2
CASSEALPGPYEQYF
TGTGCCAGCAGTGAAGCGCTTCCAGGGCCCTACGAGCAGTACTTC
>TRBJ1-1|.|TRBV7-6
CASSPDKGPSAEAFF
TGTGCCAGCAGCCCAGACAAGGGGCCGTCCGCTGAAGCTTTCTTT
>TRBJ1-2|.|TRBV6-5
CASSYSIRFYGYTF
TGTGCCAGCAGTTACTCGATAAGGTTCTATGGCTACACCTTC
>TRBJ1-3|.|TRBV5-1
CASSLLGSSGNTIYF
TGCGCCAGCAGCTTGTTGGGGAGCTCTGGAAACACCATATATTTT
>TRBJ1-1|.|TRBV18
CASSPGRPNTEAFF
TGTGCCAGCTCGCCGGGGCGGCCGAACACTGAAGCTTTCTTT
>TRBJ2-3|.|TRBV9
CASSVGSSEDTQYF
TGTGCCAGCAGCGTCGGGAGTTCGGAAGATACGCAGTATTTT
>TRBJ2-3|.|TRBV15
CATSRDSHSDTQYF
TGTGCCACCAGCAGGGACAGCCATTCAGATACGCAGTATTTT
>TRBJ2-7|.|TRBV27
CASSLSSQIRAEQYF
TGTGCCAGCAGTTTATCGAGTCAGATTAGGGCCGAGCAGTACTTC
>TRBJ1-6|TRBD1|TRBV19
CASSPSTGEYSPLHF
TGTGCCAGTAGCCCCTCGACAGGGGAATATTCACCCCTCCACTTT
>TRBJ2-7|.|TRBV2
CASSEGHYEQYF
TGTGCCAGCAGTGAAGGCCACTACGAGCAGTACTTC
>TRBJ1-1|.|TRBV12-3/TRBV12-4
CASSSTGNTEAFF
TGTGCCAGCAGTTCAACAGGGAACACTGAAGCTTTCTTT
>TRBJ2-3|.|TRBV10-3
CAISEDPRTDTQYF
TGTGCCATCAGTGAGGACCCTCGCACAGATACGCAGTATTTT
>TRBJ2-4|TRBD2|TRBV27
CASSLVGGFGAKNIQYF
TGTGCCAGCAGTTTGGTCGGGGGGTTTGGGGCCAAAAACATTCAGTACTTC
>TRBJ2-1|TRBD2|TRBV24-1
CATSDLQVAGGSSYNEQFF
TGTGCCACCAGTGATTTGCAAGTAGCGGGAGGGTCCTCCTACAATGAGCAGTTCTTC
>TRBJ1-2|TRBD1|TRBV18
CASSPEGQGINYGYTF
TGTGCCAGCTCACCTGAGGGACAGGGGATCAACTATGGCTACACCTTC
>TRBJ2-5|.|TRBV19
CASSIGTVRETQYF
TGTGCCAGTAGTATAGGGACAGTCCGGGAGACCCAGTACTTC
>TRBJ1-5|.|TRBV28
CASSLLQGPNQPQHF
TGTGCCAGCAGTTTATTACAGGGCCCGAATCAGCCCCAGCATTTT